The TCR beta chain described here comes from a study of T cell changes during pregnancy in multiple sclerosis. Sequenced by immunoSEQ multiplex PCR; TCRdb stores in-frame clones only, minus some. The table lists more than 35,000 clones, approximately 90% of them singletons. CDR1 and CDR2 (germline): SGHDT, YYEEEE. This CDR3 has 15 amino acids. Between the trimmed V and J ends, which lost 2 bases and 4 bases, there was a span of 13 bases. Sequences were derived from CD4+ T cells from peripheral blood mononuclear cells, sampled in the third trimester of pregnancy. This clonotype was sampled from a female donor in good health, enrolled as a control in a pregnancy study. The chain couples TRBV5-6 to TRBJ2-1; D perhaps matches TRBD2 (5 bases). The CDR3 DNA reads TGTGCCAGCAGCTTATTCAGCGGACCATACAATGAGCAGTTCTTC. Translated, it gives CASSLFSGPYNEQFF.